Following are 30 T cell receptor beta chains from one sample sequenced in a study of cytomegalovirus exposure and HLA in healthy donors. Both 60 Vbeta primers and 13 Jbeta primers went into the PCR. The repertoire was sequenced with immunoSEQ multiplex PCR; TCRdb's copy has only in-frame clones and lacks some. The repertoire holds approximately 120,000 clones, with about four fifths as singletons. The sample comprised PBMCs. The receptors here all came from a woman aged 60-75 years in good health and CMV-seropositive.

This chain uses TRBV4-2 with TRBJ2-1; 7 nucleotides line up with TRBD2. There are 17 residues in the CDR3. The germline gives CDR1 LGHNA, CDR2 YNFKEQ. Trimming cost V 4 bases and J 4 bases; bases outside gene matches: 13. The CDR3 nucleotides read TGTGCCAGCAGCCGGGAGGGAACAGGTGGGACTTACAATGAGCAGTTCTTC. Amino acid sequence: CASSREGTGGTYNEQFF.

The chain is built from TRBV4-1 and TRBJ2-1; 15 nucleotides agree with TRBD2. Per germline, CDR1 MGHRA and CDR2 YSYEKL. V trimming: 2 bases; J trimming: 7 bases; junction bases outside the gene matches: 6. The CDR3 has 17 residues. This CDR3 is CASSQPRTSGRGNEQFF. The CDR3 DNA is TGCGCCAGCAGCCAACCCCGGACTAGCGGGAGGGGGAATGAGCAGTTCTTC.

Here the CDR3 reads CAWRSGLAGTDTQYF. The CDR3 DNA is TGTGCCTGGAGGTCGGGACTAGCGGGCACAGATACGCAGTATTTT. This chain connects TRBV30 to TRBJ2-3; TRBD2 aligns across 11 bases. The ends lost 3 bases at V and 1 base at J; junction bases unmatched: 3. CDR1 is GTSNPN, CDR2 SVGIG, per germline (reference sequence). The CDR3 loop spans 15 amino acids.

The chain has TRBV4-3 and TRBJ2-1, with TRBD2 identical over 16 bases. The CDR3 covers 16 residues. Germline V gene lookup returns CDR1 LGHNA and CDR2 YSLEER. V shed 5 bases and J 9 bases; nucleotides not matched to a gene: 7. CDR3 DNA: TGCGCCAGCAGCTTCGGGACTAGCGGGGGGGCTAGTGAGCAGTTCTTC. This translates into CASSFGTSGGASEQFF.

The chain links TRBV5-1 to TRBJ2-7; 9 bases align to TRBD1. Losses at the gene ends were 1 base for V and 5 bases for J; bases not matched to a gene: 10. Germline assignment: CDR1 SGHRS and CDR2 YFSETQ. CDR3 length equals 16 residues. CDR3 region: CASSLRPRDRVDEQYF. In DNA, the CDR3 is TGCGCCAGCAGCTTGAGGCCCCGGGACAGGGTCGACGAGCAGTACTTC.

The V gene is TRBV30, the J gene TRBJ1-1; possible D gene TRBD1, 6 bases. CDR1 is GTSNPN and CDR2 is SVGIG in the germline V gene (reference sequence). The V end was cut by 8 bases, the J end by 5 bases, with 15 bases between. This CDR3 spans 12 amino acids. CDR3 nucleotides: TGTGCCATTTCCCCAGGGGTGACTGAAGCTTTCTTT. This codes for CAISPGVTEAFF.

The CDR3 here is CASSDTEKRYAEAFF. The DNA of the CDR3 is TGTGCCAGCTCAGATACGGAAAAGAGGTATGCTGAAGCTTTCTTT. J is TRBJ1-1 and V is TRBV18; the D is unclear. In germline, CDR1 is KGHSH, CDR2 LQKENI. This CDR3 has 15 amino acids. V shed 5 bases and J shed 6 bases, with 19 bases lying between them.

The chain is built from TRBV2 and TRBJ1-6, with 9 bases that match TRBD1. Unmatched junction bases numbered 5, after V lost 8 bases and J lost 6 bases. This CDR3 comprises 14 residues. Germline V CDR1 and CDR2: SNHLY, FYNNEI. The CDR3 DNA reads TGTGCCAGCTCAAGACAGGGGGGTAATTCACCCCTCCACTTT. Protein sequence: CASSRQGGNSPLHF.

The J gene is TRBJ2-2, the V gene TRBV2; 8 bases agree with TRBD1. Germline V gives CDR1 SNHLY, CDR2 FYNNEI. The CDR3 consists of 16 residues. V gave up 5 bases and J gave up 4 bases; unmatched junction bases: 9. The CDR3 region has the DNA TGTGCCAGCAGTATCTGGACAGGGTACGGCACCGGGGAGCTGTTTTTT. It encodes CASSIWTGYGTGELFF.

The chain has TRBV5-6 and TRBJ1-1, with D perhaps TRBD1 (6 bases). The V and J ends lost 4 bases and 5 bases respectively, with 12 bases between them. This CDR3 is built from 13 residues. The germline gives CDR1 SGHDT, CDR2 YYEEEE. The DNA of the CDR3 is TGTGCCAGCAGCCGGGGACATCGGACTGAAGCTTTCTTT. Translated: CASSRGHRTEAFF.

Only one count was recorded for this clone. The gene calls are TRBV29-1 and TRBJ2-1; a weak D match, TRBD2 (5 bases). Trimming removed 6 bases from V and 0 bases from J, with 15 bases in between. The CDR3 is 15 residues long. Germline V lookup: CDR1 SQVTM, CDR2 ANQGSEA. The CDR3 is CSVGISGSSYNEQFF. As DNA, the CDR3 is TGCAGCGTCGGGATAAGCGGAAGCTCCTACAATGAGCAGTTCTTC.

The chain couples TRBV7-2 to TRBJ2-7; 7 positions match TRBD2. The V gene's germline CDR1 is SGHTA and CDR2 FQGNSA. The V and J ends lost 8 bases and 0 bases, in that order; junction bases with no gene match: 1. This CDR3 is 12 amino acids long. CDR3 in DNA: TGTGCCAGCGGGGGGGTCTCCTACGAGCAGTACTTC. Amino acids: CASGGVSYEQYF. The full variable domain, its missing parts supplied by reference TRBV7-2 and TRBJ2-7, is GAGVSQSPSNKVTEKGKDVELRCDPISGHTALYWYRQSLGQGLEFLIYFQGNSAPDKSGLPSDRFSAERTGGSVSTLTIQRTQQEDSAVYLCASGGVSYEQYFGPGTRLTVT.

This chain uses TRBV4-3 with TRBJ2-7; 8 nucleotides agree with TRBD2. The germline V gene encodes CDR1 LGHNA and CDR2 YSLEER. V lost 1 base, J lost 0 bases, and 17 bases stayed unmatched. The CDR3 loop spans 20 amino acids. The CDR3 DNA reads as TGCGCCAGCAGCCAAGGTTTCCAGCGGGGGATACAAAGATTCTCCTACGAGCAGTACTTC. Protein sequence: CASSQGFQRGIQRFSYEQYF.

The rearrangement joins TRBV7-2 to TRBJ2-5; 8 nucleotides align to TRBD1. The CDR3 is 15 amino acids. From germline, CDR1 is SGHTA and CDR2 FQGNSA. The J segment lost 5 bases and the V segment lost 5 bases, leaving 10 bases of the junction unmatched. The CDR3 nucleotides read TGTGCCAGCAGCCTCCGACAGGGGCGTGCGGAGACCCAGTACTTC. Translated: CASSLRQGRAETQYF.

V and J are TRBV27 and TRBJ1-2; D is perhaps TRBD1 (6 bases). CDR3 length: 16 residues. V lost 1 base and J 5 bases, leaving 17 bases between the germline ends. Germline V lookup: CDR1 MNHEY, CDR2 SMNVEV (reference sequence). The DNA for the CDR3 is TGTGCCAGCAGTTTATTTTCAGGGGAGTTGGTTTATGGCTACACCTTC. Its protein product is CASSLFSGELVYGYTF.

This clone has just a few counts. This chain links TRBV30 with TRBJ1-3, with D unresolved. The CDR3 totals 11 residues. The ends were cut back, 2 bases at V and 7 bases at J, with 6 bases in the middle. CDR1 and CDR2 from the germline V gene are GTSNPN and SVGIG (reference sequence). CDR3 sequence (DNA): TGTGCCTGGAGTCCCGGGAACACCATATATTTT. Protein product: CAWSPGNTIYF.

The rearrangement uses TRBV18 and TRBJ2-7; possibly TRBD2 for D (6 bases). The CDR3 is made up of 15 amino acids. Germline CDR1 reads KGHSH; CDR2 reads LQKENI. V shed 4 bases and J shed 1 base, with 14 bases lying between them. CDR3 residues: CASSLGGVGSYEQYF. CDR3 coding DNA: TGTGCCAGCTCACTTGGCGGGGTAGGGTCCTACGAGCAGTACTTC.

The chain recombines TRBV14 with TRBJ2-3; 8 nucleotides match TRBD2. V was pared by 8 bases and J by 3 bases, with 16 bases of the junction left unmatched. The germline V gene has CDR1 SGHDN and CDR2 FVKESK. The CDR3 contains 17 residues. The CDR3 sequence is CASRRTSQTGGTDTQYF. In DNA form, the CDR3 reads TGTGCCAGCCGGAGGACTAGCCAAACTGGGGGGACAGATACGCAGTATTTT.

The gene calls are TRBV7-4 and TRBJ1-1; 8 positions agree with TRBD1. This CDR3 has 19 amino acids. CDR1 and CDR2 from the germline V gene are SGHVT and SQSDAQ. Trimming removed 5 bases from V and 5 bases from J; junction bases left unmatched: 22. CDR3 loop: CASSPLSRVPGGRGTEAFF. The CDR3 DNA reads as TGTGCCAGCAGCCCCCTCTCTAGAGTACCAGGGGGCAGAGGGACTGAAGCTTTCTTT. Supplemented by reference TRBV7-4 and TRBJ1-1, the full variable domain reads GAGVSQSPRYKVAKRGRDVALRCDSISGHVTLYWYRQTLGQGSEVLTYSQSDAQRDKSGRPSGRFSAERPERSVSTLKIQRTEQGDSAVYLCASSPLSRVPGGRGTEAFFGQGTRLTVV.

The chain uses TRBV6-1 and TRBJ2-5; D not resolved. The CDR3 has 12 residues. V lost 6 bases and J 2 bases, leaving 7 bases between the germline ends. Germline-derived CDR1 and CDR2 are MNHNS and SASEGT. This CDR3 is CASRAQQETQYF. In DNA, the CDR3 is TGTGCCAGCAGGGCACAGCAAGAGACCCAGTACTTC.

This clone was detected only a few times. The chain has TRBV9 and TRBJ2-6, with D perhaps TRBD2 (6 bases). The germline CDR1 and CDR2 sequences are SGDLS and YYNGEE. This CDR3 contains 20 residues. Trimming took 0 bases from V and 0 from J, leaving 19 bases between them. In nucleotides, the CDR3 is TGTGCCAGCAGCGTAGGGGGCGGGGAGATAAAGAACTCTGGGGCCAACGTCCTGACTTTC. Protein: CASSVGGGEIKNSGANVLTF.

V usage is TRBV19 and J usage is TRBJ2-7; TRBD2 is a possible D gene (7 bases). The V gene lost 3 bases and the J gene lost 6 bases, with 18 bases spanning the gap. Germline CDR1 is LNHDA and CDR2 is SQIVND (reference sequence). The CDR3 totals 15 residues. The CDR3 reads CASSIRGLAAVEQYF. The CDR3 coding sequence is TGTGCCAGTAGTATCAGGGGTCTAGCGGCAGTCGAGCAGTACTTC.

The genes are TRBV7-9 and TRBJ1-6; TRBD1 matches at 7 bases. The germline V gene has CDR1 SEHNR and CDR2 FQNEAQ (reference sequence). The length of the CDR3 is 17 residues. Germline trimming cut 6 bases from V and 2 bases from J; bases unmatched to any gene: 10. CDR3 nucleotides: TGTGCCAGCAGTTCGTACAGGGGTGTCGCCTATAATTCACCCCTCCACTTT. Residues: CASSSYRGVAYNSPLHF.

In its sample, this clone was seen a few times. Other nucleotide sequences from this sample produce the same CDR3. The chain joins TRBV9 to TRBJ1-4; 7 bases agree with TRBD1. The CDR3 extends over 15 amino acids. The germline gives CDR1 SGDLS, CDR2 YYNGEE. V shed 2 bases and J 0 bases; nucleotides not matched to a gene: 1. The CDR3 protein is CASSVGQSTNEKLFF. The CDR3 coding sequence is TGTGCCAGCAGCGTGGGACAGTCAACTAATGAAAAACTGTTTTTT.

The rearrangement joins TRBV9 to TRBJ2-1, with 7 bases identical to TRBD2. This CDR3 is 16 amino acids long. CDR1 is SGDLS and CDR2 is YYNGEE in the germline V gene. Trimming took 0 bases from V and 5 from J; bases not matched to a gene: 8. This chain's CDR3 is CASSVVGGSLNNEQFF. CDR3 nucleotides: TGTGCCAGCAGCGTAGTCGGCGGGAGTTTAAACAATGAGCAGTTCTTC.

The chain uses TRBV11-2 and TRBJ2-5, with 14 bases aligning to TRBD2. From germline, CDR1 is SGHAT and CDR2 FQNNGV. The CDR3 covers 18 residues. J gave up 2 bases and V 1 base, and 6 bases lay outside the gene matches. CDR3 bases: TGTGCCAGCAGCTTAGGGACTAGCGGGGGGTATTATCAAGAGACCCAGTACTTC. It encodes CASSLGTSGGYYQETQYF.

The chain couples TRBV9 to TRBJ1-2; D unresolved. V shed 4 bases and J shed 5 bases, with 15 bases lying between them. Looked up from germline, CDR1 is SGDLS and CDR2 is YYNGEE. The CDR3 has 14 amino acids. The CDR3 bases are TGTGCCAGCAGCACTCGTGTAGCCTCATATGGCTACACCTTC. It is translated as CASSTRVASYGYTF.

The CDR3 DNA sequence: TGTGCCAGCTCGTCTCCGGACGGGGGGAGGTTTGGAGAGACCCAGTACTTC. It yields the protein CASSSPDGGRFGETQYF. The chain has TRBV18 and TRBJ2-5; 7 nucleotides agree with TRBD2. The CDR3 runs 17 residues. Per the germline V gene, CDR1 is KGHSH and CDR2 is LQKENI. V was pared by 6 bases and J by 4 bases, with 17 bases of the junction left unmatched.

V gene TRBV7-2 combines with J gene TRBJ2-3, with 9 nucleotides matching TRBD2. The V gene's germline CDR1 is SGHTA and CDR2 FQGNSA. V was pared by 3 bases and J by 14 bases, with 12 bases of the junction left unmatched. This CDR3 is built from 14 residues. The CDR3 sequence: CASSFPRTSESWYF. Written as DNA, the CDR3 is TGTGCCAGCAGCTTCCCTCGGACTAGCGAAAGCTGGTATTTT.

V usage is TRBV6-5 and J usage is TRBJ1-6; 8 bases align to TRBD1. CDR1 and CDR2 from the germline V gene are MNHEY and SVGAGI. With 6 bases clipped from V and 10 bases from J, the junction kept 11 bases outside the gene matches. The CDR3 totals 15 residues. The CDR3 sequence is CASRYRGGKDSPLHF. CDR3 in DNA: TGTGCCAGCAGGTACAGGGGGGGAAAAGACTCACCCCTCCACTTT.